These 22 T cell receptor beta chains came from one sample sequenced in a study of shared clonotypes between healthy human individuals. Method: immunoSEQ multiplex PCR; TCRdb's copy keeps in-frame clones and lacks some. The sample shows some 2 million clones, over 85% of them seen only once. The sample taken for sequencing was naive CD4+ T cells sorted from blood. The subset here: CD45RA+ positively selected. Receptors originate from a man between 18 and 29 years old in good health.

For this clone: Other DNA sequences within the sample encode an identical CDR3. This sequence joins TRBV2 and TRBJ1-5, with a tentative D call TRBD1 (5 bases). Germline lookup yields CDR1 SNHLY and CDR2 FYNNEI. Between the trimmed V and J ends, which lost 6 bases and 2 bases, there was a span of 8 bases. The CDR3 is 13 residues long. The CDR3 DNA sequence: TGTGCCAGCAGCGAACAGGGCAATCAGCCCCAGCATTTT. This encodes CASSEQGNQPQHF.

The chain is built from TRBV5-1 and TRBJ1-1, with a possible D match to TRBD1 (5 bases). V was trimmed by 0 bases and J by 5 bases, leaving 14 bases between them. Germline V CDR1 and CDR2: SGHRS, YFSETQ. The CDR3 has 15 residues. Here the CDR3 DNA reads TGCGCCAGCAGCTTGGAGGGAGCGGCAGGGACTGAAGCTTTCTTT. Its translation is CASSLEGAAGTEAFF.

This clone has more than one count but fewer than ten. Distinct nucleotide sequences in the sample also encode this CDR3. The rearrangement uses TRBV30 and TRBJ2-7; D may be TRBD2 (6 bases). CDR1 and CDR2 from the germline V gene are GTSNPN and SVGIG (reference sequence). Trimming cost V 3 bases and J 3 bases, with 12 bases left between them. The CDR3 consists of 13 residues. The CDR3 is CAWSATGGYEQYF. CDR3 in DNA: TGTGCCTGGAGCGCAACCGGGGGCTACGAGCAGTACTTC.

This clone is a singleton in its sample. The genes are TRBV11-2 and TRBJ2-1; 13 nucleotides align to TRBD2. CDR1 and CDR2 from the germline V gene are SGHAT and FQNNGV. The CDR3 is 15 residues long. The V segment lost 5 bases and the J segment 6 bases; nucleotides outside the gene matches: 4. CDR3 region: CASSPGLAGANEQFF. CDR3 DNA sequence: TGTGCCAGCAGCCCAGGACTAGCGGGAGCCAATGAGCAGTTCTTC.

This rearrangement joins TRBV28 to TRBJ2-1, with 14 bases fitting TRBD2. V was clipped by 10 bases and J by 8 bases; unmatched bases: 4. This CDR3 spans 13 amino acids. Germline values: CDR1 MDHEN, CDR2 SYDVKM. The CDR3 spells CATGTSGRYEQFF. The DNA for the CDR3 is TGTGCCACCGGGACTAGCGGGAGATATGAGCAGTTCTTC.

In this sample, this clone turned up a few times. The chain recombines TRBV2 with TRBJ1-2; D gene unclear. The germline CDR1 and CDR2 sequences are SNHLY and FYNNEI. Trimming took 6 bases from V and 8 from J, leaving 13 bases between them. The CDR3 length is 12 residues. The CDR3: CASSGGSGGYTF. CDR3 nucleotides: TGTGCCAGCAGCGGCGGGAGTGGCGGCTACACCTTC.

The J gene is TRBJ2-7, the V gene TRBV6-5; no clear D gene. CDR1 is MNHEY and CDR2 is SVGAGI in the germline V gene. The CDR3 has 14 amino acids. Between the trimmed V and J ends, which lost 5 bases and 9 bases, there was a span of 20 bases. CDR3 DNA sequence: TGTGCCAGCAGTCCTGGGGTGCCTTTTAAGGGGCAGTACTTC. Amino acid sequence: CASSPGVPFKGQYF.

The gene calls are TRBV4-1 and TRBJ1-2, with 7 bases that match TRBD1. CDR1 is MGHRA and CDR2 is YSYEKL in the germline V gene. The V segment lost 0 bases and the J segment 5 bases; nucleotides outside the gene matches: 12. The CDR3 totals 17 residues. The CDR3, as DNA: TGCGCCAGCAGCCAAGATCTGAGTATGGACAGGATATATGGCTACACCTTC. It codes for CASSQDLSMDRIYGYTF.

This chain links TRBV5-1 with TRBJ2-3, with 11 positions matching TRBD2. CDR3 length equals 20 residues. The junction had 12 bases not matched to a gene; V was cut back by 0 bases and J by 0 bases. CDR1 and CDR2 (germline): SGHRS, YFSETQ. CDR3 residues: CASSLVGRGLAVYSTDTQYF. Written as DNA, the CDR3 is TGCGCCAGCAGCTTGGTTGGTCGGGGACTAGCGGTATATAGCACAGATACGCAGTATTTT.

The V and J genes are TRBV6-1 and TRBJ1-2; no reliable D call. In germline, CDR1 is MNHNS, CDR2 SASEGT. V dropped 5 bases and J dropped 4 bases, with 14 bases sitting between them. The CDR3 is 14 amino acids. The CDR3 DNA is TGTGCCAGCAGTCCCCTTGACTCTGGCTATGGCTACACCTTC. Translation: CASSPLDSGYGYTF.

This chain uses TRBV10-3 with TRBJ2-1; TRBD2 matches at 8 bases. Germline V lookup: CDR1 ENHRY, CDR2 SYGVKD. V was clipped by 3 bases and J by 8 bases; unmatched bases: 6. The CDR3 has 14 amino acids. The CDR3 is CAISDGGGPDEQFF. Written as DNA, the CDR3 is TGTGCCATCAGTGACGGGGGGGGGCCCGATGAGCAGTTCTTC.

V is TRBV18 and J is TRBJ1-1, with D hard to call. V lost 6 bases and J 4 bases, leaving 21 bases between the germline ends. CDR1 and CDR2 from the germline V gene are KGHSH and LQKENI. The CDR3 loop spans 16 amino acids. The CDR3 nucleotides are TGTGCCAGCTCGCCTCCCATACGGGCCATGAGCACTGAAGCTTTCTTT. Its protein is CASSPPIRAMSTEAFF.

The chain uses TRBV10-1 and TRBJ2-3, with TRBD2 identical over 7 bases. CDR3 size: 15 residues. The V gene end was trimmed by 4 bases and the J gene end by 6 bases; junction bases not matched to a gene: 10. CDR1 is WNHNN, CDR2 SYGVQD, per germline (reference sequence). CDR3: CASSAGLVVRDTQYF. The DNA for the CDR3 is TGCGCCAGCAGTGCAGGACTAGTTGTCAGGGATACGCAGTATTTT.

This chain joins TRBV5-1 and TRBJ2-7; D gene unclear. The CDR3 is 16 residues long. Germline V lookup: CDR1 SGHRS, CDR2 YFSETQ. Trimming left V 6 bases short and J 6 bases short, with 25 bases between. The CDR3 DNA follows: TGCGCCAGCACCACGGGCACAGCTCCGTTCTCTCGCGAGCAGTACTTC. This codes for CASTTGTAPFSREQYF.

V and J are TRBV5-6 and TRBJ1-2, with 9 bases that match TRBD1. This CDR3 contains 15 residues. Germline-derived CDR1 and CDR2 are SGHDT and YYEEEE. Losses at the gene ends were 4 bases for V and 2 bases for J; bases not matched to a gene: 6. CDR3 DNA: TGTGCCAGCAGCGATACCGGACAGGGGAACTATGGCTACACCTTC. This translates into CASSDTGQGNYGYTF.

This rearrangement joins TRBV7-3 to TRBJ2-6; D remains unclear. The CDR3 consists of 15 residues. V was shortened by 1 base and J by 0 bases, with 4 bases between the two germline ends. Germline loops: CDR1 SGHTA, CDR2 FQGTGA. The CDR3 nucleotides read TGTGCCAGCAGCTTAATGTCCTCTGGGGCCAACGTCCTGACTTTC. This encodes CASSLMSSGANVLTF.

The chain joins TRBV19 to TRBJ1-1; D unclear. In germline, CDR1 is LNHDA, CDR2 SQIVND (reference sequence). The CDR3 has 13 residues. V lost 8 bases, J lost 4 bases, and 14 bases lay in between. CDR3 in DNA: TGTGCCAGTCGCGTTAGTTTCGTCACTGAAGCTTTCTTT. Residues: CASRVSFVTEAFF.

The rearrangement uses TRBV4-3 and TRBJ2-3; D may match TRBD1 or TRBD2 (5 bases each). CDR1 LGHNA and CDR2 YSLEER come from the germline V gene. The CDR3 runs 14 residues. V shed 0 bases and J shed 10 bases, with 14 bases lying between them. The DNA of the CDR3 is TGCGCCAGCAGCCAAGATCGGGGCAATTCGGCGCAGTATTTT. Its translation is CASSQDRGNSAQYF.

The chain combines TRBV5-1 with TRBJ2-1; D tentatively reads TRBD1 or TRBD2 (5 bases each). The CDR3 is 18 amino acids. Looked up from germline, CDR1 is SGHRS and CDR2 is YFSETQ. V lost 4 bases and J 0 bases, leaving 20 bases between the germline ends. The CDR3 DNA sequence: TGCGCCAGCAGCGGTATAGGGACGGGGACCAGCTCCTACAATGAGCAGTTCTTC. This translates into CASSGIGTGTSSYNEQFF.

The chain has TRBV11-2 and TRBJ2-5; TRBD2 agrees at 9 bases. Trimming at V came to 3 bases and at J to 1 base, leaving 15 bases not matched to a gene. In germline, CDR1 is SGHAT, CDR2 FQNNGV. CDR3 length: 19 residues. The CDR3 DNA reads TGTGCCAGCAGCTTTAACTCCGGGACTAGCTTTGTAAGCCAAGAGACCCAGTACTTC. This sequence encodes CASSFNSGTSFVSQETQYF.

The gene calls are TRBV7-8 and TRBJ2-1; D gene uncertain. The CDR3 runs 13 residues. Per germline, CDR1 SGHVS and CDR2 FQNEAQ. V lost 4 bases and J lost 9, with 13 bases in between. This chain's CDR3 is CASSSRVVGEQFF. The CDR3 nucleotides read TGTGCCAGCAGCTCTCGCGTAGTCGGTGAGCAGTTCTTC.

The rearrangement links TRBV5-6 to TRBJ2-3; D unclear. CDR1 is SGHDT, CDR2 YYEEEE, per germline. The CDR3 runs 14 residues. V was cut by 3 bases and J by 2 bases, with 10 bases left in between. The CDR3 region has the DNA TGTGCCAGCAGCTCTGGACGGCTCACAGATACGCAGTATTTT. Translated, it gives CASSSGRLTDTQYF.